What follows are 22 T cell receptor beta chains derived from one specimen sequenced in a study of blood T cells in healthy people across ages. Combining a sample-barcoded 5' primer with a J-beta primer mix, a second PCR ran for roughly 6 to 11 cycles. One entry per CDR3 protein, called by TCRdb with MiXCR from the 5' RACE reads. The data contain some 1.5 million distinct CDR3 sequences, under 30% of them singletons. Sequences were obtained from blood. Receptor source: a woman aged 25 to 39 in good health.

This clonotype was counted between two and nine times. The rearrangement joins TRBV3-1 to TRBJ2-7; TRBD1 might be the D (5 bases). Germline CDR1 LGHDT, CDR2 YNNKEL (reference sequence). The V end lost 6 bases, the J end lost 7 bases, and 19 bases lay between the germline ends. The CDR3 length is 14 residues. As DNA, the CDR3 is TGTGCCAGCAGTCATCCCAACAGGTTCAGGGAGCAGTACTTC. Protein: CASSHPNRFREQYF.

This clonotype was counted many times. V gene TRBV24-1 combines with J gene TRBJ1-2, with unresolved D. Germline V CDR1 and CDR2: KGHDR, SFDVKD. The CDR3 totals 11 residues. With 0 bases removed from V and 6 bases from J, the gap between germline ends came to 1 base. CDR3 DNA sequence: TGTGCCACCAGTGATTTGGATGGCTACACCTTC. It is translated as CATSDLDGYTF.

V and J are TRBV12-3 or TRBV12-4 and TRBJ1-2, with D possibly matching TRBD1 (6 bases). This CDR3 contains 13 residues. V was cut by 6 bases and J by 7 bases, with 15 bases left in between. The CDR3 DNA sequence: TGTGCCAGCAGGTCCTCAGGGGCCTCTGGCTACACCTTC. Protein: CASRSSGASGYTF.

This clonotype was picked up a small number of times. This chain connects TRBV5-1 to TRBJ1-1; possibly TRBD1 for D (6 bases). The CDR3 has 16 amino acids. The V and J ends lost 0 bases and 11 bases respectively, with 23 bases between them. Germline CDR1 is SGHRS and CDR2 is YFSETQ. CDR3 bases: TGCGCCAGCAGCTTGGCAACAACGGACAGAGCCGAACCCGCTTTCTTT. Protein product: CASSLATTDRAEPAFF.

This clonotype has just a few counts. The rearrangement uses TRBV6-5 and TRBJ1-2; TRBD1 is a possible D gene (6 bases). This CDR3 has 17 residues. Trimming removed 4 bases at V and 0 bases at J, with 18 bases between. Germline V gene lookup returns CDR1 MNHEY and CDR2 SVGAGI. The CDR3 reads CASSSPPGRDTNYGYTF. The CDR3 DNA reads TGTGCCAGCAGTTCTCCACCCGGCAGGGACACTAACTATGGCTACACCTTC.

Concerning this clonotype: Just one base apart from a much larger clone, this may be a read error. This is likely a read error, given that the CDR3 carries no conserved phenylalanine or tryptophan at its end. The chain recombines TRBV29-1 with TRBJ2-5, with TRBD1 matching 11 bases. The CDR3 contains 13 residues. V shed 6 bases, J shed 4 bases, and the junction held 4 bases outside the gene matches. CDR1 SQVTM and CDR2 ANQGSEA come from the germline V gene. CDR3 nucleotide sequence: TGCAGCGTCCCCGGGACAGGGGGAGAGACCCAGTACGTC. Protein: CSVPGTGGETQYV.

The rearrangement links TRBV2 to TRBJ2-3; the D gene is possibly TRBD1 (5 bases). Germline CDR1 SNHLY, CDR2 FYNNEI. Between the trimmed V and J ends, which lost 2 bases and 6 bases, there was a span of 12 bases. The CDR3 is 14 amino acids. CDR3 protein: CASSEWTPGDTQYF. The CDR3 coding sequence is TGTGCCAGCAGTGAATGGACGCCAGGGGATACGCAGTATTTT.

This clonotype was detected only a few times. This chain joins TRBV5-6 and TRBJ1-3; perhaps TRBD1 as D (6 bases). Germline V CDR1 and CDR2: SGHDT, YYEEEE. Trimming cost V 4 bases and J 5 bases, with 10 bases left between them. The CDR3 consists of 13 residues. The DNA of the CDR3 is TGTGCCAGCAGCGCTACAGGGAGAAACACCATATATTTT. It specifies CASSATGRNTIYF.

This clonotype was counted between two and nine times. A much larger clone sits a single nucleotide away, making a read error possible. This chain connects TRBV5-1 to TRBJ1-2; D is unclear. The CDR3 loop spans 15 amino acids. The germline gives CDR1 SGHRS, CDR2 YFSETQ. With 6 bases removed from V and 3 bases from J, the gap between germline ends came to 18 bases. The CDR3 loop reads CASTTSSGVDYGYTF. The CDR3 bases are TGCGCCAGCACTACATCCTCTGGCGTAGACTATGGCTACACCTTC.

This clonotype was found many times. The CDR3 DNA follows: TGTGCCAGCAGCGTAGAAGGGACTAGCGGGAGTTTAAATGAGCAGTTCTTC. This sequence encodes CASSVEGTSGSLNEQFF. The chain recombines TRBV9 with TRBJ2-1; TRBD2 matches at 14 bases. The CDR3 runs to 17 residues. The ends lost 0 bases at V and 7 bases at J; junction bases unmatched: 6. Germline loops: CDR1 SGDLS, CDR2 YYNGEE.

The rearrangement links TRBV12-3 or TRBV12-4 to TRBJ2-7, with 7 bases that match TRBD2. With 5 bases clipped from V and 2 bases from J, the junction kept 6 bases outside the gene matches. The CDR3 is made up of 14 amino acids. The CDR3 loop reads CASSRPGRAYEQYF. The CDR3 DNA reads TGTGCCAGCAGTCGCCCGGGGAGGGCCTACGAGCAGTACTTC.

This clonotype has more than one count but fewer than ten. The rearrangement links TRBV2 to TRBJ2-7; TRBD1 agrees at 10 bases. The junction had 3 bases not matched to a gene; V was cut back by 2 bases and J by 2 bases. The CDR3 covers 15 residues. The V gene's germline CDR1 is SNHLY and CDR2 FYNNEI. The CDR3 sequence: CASSELGTGAYEQYF. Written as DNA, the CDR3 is TGTGCCAGCAGTGAATTGGGGACAGGGGCCTACGAGCAGTACTTC.

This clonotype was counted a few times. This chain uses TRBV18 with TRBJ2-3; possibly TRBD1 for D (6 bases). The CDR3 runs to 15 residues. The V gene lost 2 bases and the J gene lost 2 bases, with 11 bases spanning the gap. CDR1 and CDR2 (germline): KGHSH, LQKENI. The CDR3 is CASSPMNRVTDTQYF. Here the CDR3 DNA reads TGTGCCAGCTCACCAATGAACAGGGTCACAGATACGCAGTATTTT.

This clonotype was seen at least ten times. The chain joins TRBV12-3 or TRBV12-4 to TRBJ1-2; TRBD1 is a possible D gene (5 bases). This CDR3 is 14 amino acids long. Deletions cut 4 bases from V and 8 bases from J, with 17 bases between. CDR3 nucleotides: TGTGCCAGCAGTTCAGGGAGCCTGTGGGAGGGCTACACCTTC. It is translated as CASSSGSLWEGYTF.

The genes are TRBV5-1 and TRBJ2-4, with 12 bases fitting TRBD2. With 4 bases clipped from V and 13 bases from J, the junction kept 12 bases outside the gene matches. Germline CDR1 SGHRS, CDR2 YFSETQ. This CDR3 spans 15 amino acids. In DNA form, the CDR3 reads TGCGCCAGCAGCGCGACTAGCGGGGGAGTTATGGAGCAGTACTTC. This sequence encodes CASSATSGGVMEQYF.

Written as DNA, the CDR3 is TGTGCCAGCAGCCCTAACCGGGGCAGGGGGGACAATCAGCCCCAGCATTTT. Translating gives CASSPNRGRGDNQPQHF. The chain carries TRBV12-3 or TRBV12-4 and TRBJ1-5; 7 nucleotides match TRBD1. J gave up 3 bases and V 6 bases, and 14 bases lay outside the gene matches. The CDR3 extends over 17 amino acids.

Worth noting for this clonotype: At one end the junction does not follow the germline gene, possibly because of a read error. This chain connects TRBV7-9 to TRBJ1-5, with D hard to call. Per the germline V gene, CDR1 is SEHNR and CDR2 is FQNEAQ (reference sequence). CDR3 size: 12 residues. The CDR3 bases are TGTGTCAGCACAGATAGCAATCAGCCCCAGCATTTT. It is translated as CVSTDSNQPQHF.

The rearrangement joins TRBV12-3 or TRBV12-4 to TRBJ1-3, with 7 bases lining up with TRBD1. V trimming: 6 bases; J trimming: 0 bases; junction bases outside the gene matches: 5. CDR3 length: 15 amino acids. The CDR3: CASRDYRGSGNTIYF. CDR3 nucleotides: TGTGCCAGCAGAGATTACAGGGGCTCTGGAAACACCATATATTTT.

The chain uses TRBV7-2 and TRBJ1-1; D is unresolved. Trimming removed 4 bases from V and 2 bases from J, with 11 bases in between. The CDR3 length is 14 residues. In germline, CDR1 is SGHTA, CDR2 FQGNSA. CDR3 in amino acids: CASSYSNTNTEAFF. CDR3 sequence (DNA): TGTGCCAGCAGCTATTCTAATACCAACACTGAAGCTTTCTTT.

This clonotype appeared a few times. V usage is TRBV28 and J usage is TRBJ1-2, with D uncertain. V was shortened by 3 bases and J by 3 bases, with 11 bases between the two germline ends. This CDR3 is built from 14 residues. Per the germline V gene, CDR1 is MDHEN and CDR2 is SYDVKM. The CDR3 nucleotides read TGTGCCAGCAGTTTGGGAGGGAATCACTATGGCTACACCTTC. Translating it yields CASSLGGNHYGYTF.

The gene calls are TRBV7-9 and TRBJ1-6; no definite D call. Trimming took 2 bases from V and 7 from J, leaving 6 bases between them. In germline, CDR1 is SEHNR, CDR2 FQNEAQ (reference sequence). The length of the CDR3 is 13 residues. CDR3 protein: CASSLSQNSPLHF. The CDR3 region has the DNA TGTGCCAGCAGCTTAAGTCAGAATTCACCCCTCCACTTT.

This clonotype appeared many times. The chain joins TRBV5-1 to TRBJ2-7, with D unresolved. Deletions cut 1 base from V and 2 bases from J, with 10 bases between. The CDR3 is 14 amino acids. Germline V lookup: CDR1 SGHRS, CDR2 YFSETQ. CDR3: CASSLSAGPYEQYF. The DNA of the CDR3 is TGCGCCAGCAGCTTGTCGGCAGGTCCCTACGAGCAGTACTTC.